This T cell receptor beta chain originates from a study of Graves' ophthalmopathy and Graves' hyperthyroidism. Across the whole study: Peripheral blood collection took place at initial diagnosis, before any treatment.

Amplification of TCR beta CDR3 regions used RNA transcripts. HTBI primers were used in a first-round RT-PCR, which preceded a second-round multiplex PCR. TCRdb fed the multiplex PCR reads into MiXCR, producing one record per CDR3 protein. The sample consists of roughly 220,000 distinct CDR3 sequences, around 45% of them appearing once. V shed 1 base and J shed 0 bases, with 7 bases lying between them. This CDR3 contains 14 residues. Germline V lookup: CDR1 MNHGY, CDR2 SVAAGI. Sequenced: peripheral blood. The receptor's source is an adult man with Graves' ophthalmopathy. J is TRBJ2-7 and V is TRBV6-9, with D perhaps assigned TRBD1 or TRBD2 (5 bases each). The CDR3 nucleotides read TGTGCCAGCAGTTATTGGGGGAGCTCCTACGAGCAGTACTTC. This translates into CASSYWGSSYEQYF.